Presented here are 5 T cell receptor beta chains from one specimen sequenced in a study of T cell changes during pregnancy in multiple sclerosis. Repertoires were generated with immunoSEQ multiplex PCR, while TCRdb's copy carries only in-frame clones and drops some. The sample carries around 70,000 clones, about 89% recorded once. The source was peripheral blood, collected in the second trimester of pregnancy. The receptors originated from a female donor with multiple sclerosis, enrolled in a pregnancy study.

This sequence joins TRBV6-6 and TRBJ1-4; D gene unclear. The V end was cut by 6 bases, the J end by 8 bases, with 16 bases between. The CDR3 sequence is 14 residues long. The germline V gene encodes CDR1 MNHNY and CDR2 SVGAGI (reference sequence). The CDR3 region has the DNA TGTGCCAGCAGCCTCGGGGATAAAGGCGAAAAACTGTTTTTT. Translating gives CASSLGDKGEKLFF.

The chain joins TRBV4-3 to TRBJ1-4; D is unresolved. CDR1 and CDR2 from the germline V gene are LGHNA and YSLEER. V was trimmed by 2 bases and J by 6 bases, leaving 13 bases between them. The CDR3 has 15 residues. CDR3 amino acids: CASSQIGKGDEKLFF. The CDR3 coding sequence is TGCGCCAGCAGCCAAATCGGAAAGGGAGATGAAAAACTGTTTTTT.

CDR3 in amino acids: CASSILAGVYEQFF. As DNA, the CDR3 is TGTGCCAGCAGCATACTAGCGGGGGTCTATGAGCAGTTCTTC. This chain links TRBV7-8 with TRBJ2-1; TRBD2 agrees at 11 bases. V was pared by 5 bases and J by 8 bases, with 5 bases of the junction left unmatched. Germline loops: CDR1 SGHVS, CDR2 FQNEAQ. CDR3 length: 14 amino acids.

The chain joins TRBV9 to TRBJ2-1; 8 nucleotides match TRBD1. The CDR3 covers 15 residues. CDR1 SGDLS and CDR2 YYNGEE come from the germline V gene. J lost 2 bases, V lost 5 bases, and 6 bases had no gene match. CDR3 residues: CASSGRTGTYNEQFF. The CDR3 bases are TGTGCCAGCAGTGGTAGGACAGGGACCTACAATGAGCAGTTCTTC.

The chain recombines TRBV5-1 with TRBJ1-1; 8 bases are a match to TRBD1. Looked up from germline, CDR1 is SGHRS and CDR2 is YFSETQ. The J segment lost 1 base and the V segment lost 2 bases, leaving 4 bases of the junction unmatched. This CDR3 region has 15 residues. The CDR3: CASSFRGRTNTEAFF. For the CDR3, the DNA is TGCGCCAGCAGCTTCAGGGGGCGGACGAACACTGAAGCTTTCTTT.